This TCR beta chain was recovered during a study of T cell responses to AZD1222 COVID-19 vaccine. The assay was immunoSEQ multiplex PCR, and TCRdb's table has in-frame clones only and misses some. Of under 140,000 clones listed, about four fifths are singletons. The length of the CDR3 is 17 residues. Trimming took 3 bases from V and 0 from J; bases not matched to a gene: 10. Germline V gene lookup returns CDR1 LNHDA and CDR2 SQIVND (reference sequence). This TCR came from an adult in good health. The chain uses TRBV19 and TRBJ1-1; TRBD1 matches at 7 bases. The sequencing used peripheral blood, collected on day 0 of AZD1222 vaccination. The CDR3 loop reads CASSMSGGTHMNTEAFF. The CDR3 nucleotides read TGTGCCAGTAGTATGTCAGGGGGAACTCACATGAACACTGAAGCTTTCTTT.